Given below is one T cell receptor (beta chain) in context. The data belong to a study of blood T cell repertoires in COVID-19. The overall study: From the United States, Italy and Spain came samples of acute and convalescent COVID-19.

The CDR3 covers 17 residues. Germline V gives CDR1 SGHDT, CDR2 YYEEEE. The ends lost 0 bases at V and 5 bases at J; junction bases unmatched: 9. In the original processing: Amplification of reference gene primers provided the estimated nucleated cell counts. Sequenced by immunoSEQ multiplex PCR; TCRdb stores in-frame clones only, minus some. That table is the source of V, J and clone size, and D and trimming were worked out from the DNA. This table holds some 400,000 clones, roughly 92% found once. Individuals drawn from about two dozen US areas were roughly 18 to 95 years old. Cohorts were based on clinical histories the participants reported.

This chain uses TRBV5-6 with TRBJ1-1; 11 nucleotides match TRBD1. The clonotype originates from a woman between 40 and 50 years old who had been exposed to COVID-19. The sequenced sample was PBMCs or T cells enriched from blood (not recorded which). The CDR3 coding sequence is TGTGCCAGCAGCTTGGGAGTGGACAGGGGGCGCGTTACTGAAGCTTTCTTT. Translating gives CASSLGVDRGRVTEAFF.